This T cell receptor (beta chain) was recorded in a study of shared clonotypes between healthy human individuals (dated by TCRdb to about 2020). Regarding the complete study: Three men and a couple of women, aged 18 to 49 years, made up the cohort. To estimate repertoire size and how much clonotypes are shared between individuals, the study performed deep sequencing of blood TCR repertoires from five healthy adults. Different laboratories and diverse techniques were used to prepare libraries and sequence TCR repertoires, to increase sequencing depth and limit assay-specific biases. Per donor, three plates each were used for CD4 naive and CD4 memory, two for CD8 naive, and one for CD8 memory. Leukapheresis yielded between about 0.85 and 10 billion PBMCs per donor.

What the study reported, not specific to this receptor: Because the study included a small number of donors, the genetic and exposure-history diversity represented was limited. Incomplete sequencing was indicated by rarefaction of sorted-subset datasets, despite the large sequencing depth. Higher generation probabilities were observed for clonotypes shared by all four sorted-subset donors than for non-shared clonotypes. Based on pairwise subsampling, the degree of clonotype sharing among donors was expected to be affected by sequencing depth. Naive subsets generally had larger estimated clonotype richness than memory subsets did. When four donors were compared, the shared fraction of clonotypes was roughly 5% for naive CD4, more than 3% for naive CD8, about 2.4% for memory CD4, and roughly 0.43% for memory CD8. Sampling was restricted to blood, and TCR repertoires in tissue are likely to differ from TCR repertoires in blood.

The CDR3 has 16 amino acids, counting the end cysteine and phenylalanine. This entry keeps only the CDR3 DNA: 48 bases, framed from base 1. Trimming takes 5 bases off V and 4 bases off J; junction bases not matched to a gene: 9. In the germline V gene, CDR1 corresponds to SGHVS and CDR2 to FNYEAQ. Healthy HIV-negative adults with no recently reported acute infections or vaccinations were included as donors. Every donor was a Caucasian adult living in Nashville, Tennessee, USA. CD4+ T cells were enriched through magnetic negative selection, after which naive cells were positively selected on CD45RA and the remaining negative fraction served as the memory subset. Blood was obtained by leukapheresis, after which PBMCs were separated by Ficoll-Histopaque density gradient centrifugation and cryopreserved in liquid nitrogen vapor phase. Purity and quantity of every magnetically sorted T cell population were checked by analytical flow cytometry. Genomic DNA was isolated from each sorted fraction and quantified by UV absorbance on a Nanodrop 2000c.

TCR CDR3 regions were amplified from genomic DNA by multiplex PCR using the deep immunoSEQ assay. Genomic DNA extracted from each cell subset was distributed evenly over all wells of several immunoSEQ 96-well plates, and each plate served as one replicate. For sorted subsets, 150 to 250 ng of genomic DNA, equivalent to 30,000 or so T cell genomes, went into each replicate PCR. Purified libraries were measured with a Qubit 3.0 fluorometer, size-checked on a Bioanalyzer 2100, and measured again with the KAPA Library Quantification kit. A separate single-read 150-cycle Illumina NextSeq 550 flow cell was used to sequence each immunoSEQ 96-well plate. Processing in the source paper ran as follows. The immunoSEQ output contained only junctional sequences without quality scores, so filtering could not match that applied to full-length reads. Sequences were annotated with PyIR, a Python wrapper for IgBLAST v1.9, using IMGT germline references to assign V/J genes and CDR3. Reads were filtered out if the reads had weak V/J assignments (E-value above 1e-6), no CDR3, stop codons, out-of-frame junctions, or ambiguous translated residues. V3J clonotypes were defined by identical inferred V gene, J gene, and CDR3 amino acid sequence. Percentage overlap between repertoires was computed as shared unique clonotypes divided by the size of the smaller repertoire. Repertoire richness was assessed with RTK rarefaction, the Chao1 estimator, and Recon v2.1 estimates of unobserved clonotypes. OLGA was used to compute generation probabilities for all TCRbeta clonotypes that the gDNA method yielded from a handful of donors. The table was pulled from immuneACCESS by TCRdb, which kept in-frame rearrangements only. Such tables lose some clones; where checked, under half of the loss comes from unresolved V genes, and the rest has no known cause. D and trimming were read from the DNA, whereas the V and J calls and clone size are those reported in that table. For this sample the table gives under 2.5 million clones, of which about 90% were detected only once. The ten largest clones add up to roughly 0.34% of the sample.

Comments on this clone: It lacks a known antigen. The sample holds no much larger clone one base away, and base qualities are not on file.

The sequenced sample consisted of naive CD4+ T cells from PBMCs. According to the study, the label for this sample's cell subset or site signals: CD45RA+ positively selected. This TCR was recovered from a man aged 18 to 29 in good health. Some clones in this sample may be carry-over from other donors' samples. The rearrangement joined TRBV7-6 to TRBJ2-2; 8 central bases correspond to TRBD2. The DNA reads as follows: TGTGCCAGCAGCCAAGCGGGAGTTCGGAGCACCGGGGAGCTGTTTTTT. It encodes CASSQAGVRSTGELFF.